This TCR beta chain was identified during a study of shared clonotypes between healthy human individuals. V was shortened by 8 bases and J by 3 bases, with 13 bases between the two germline ends. Germline V lookup: CDR1 MDHEN, CDR2 SYDVKM. There are 13 residues in the CDR3. Assay execution proceeded at the deep level. Several immunoSEQ 96-well plates shared each subset's DNA, each plate a replicate. Data came from immunoSEQ multiplex PCR; TCRdb stores just in-frame clones and leaves some out. The sample holds approximately 470,000 clones; roughly 80% are singletons and the top ten take roughly 13%. General study points: The small donor group covered limited genetic and exposure diversity. Only blood was sampled; tissue repertoires likely differ.

This clone was recorded only once. Antigen unknown. Sequenced: PBMCs. The chain employs TRBV28 and TRBJ1-1; perhaps TRBD1 as D (6 bases). The TCR originated in a woman aged 40 to 55 in good health. Some clones in this sample may be carry-over from other donors' samples. The DNA for the CDR3 is TGTGCCAGCTGGCGGGGGGCGTACACTGAAGCTTTCTTT. It encodes CASWRGAYTEAFF.